These 23 T cell receptor beta chains were all obtained from the same sample, sequenced in a study of Ad26.COV2.S vaccination and SARS-CoV-2 variants. Treatment defined: about 20 received Ad26.COV2.S at low or high dose, single or two shots; roughly five received placebo; per-sample allocation not given. Each sample was drawn 63 days after the first injection (of vaccine or placebo). Data came from immunoSEQ multiplex PCR; TCRdb stores just in-frame clones and leaves some out. The sample has hundreds of thousands of clones, roughly nine tenths seen once. The source was peripheral blood, collected in a trial of Ad26.COV2.S vaccine versus placebo. The receptors stem from a person between 18 and 59 years old who received the Ad26.COV2.S COVID-19 vaccine or a placebo.

CDR3 amino acids: CASSPPSRWVYNEQFF. CDR3 DNA: TGTGCCAGCAGTCCCCCTAGTCGATGGGTCTACAATGAGCAGTTCTTC. The chain has TRBV25-1 and TRBJ2-1; D call uncertain. V gave up 5 bases and J gave up 3 bases, with 17 bases separating them. Germline CDR1 reads MGHDK; CDR2 reads SYGVNS. The CDR3 is 16 amino acids.

The chain has TRBV18 and TRBJ2-4, with TRBD1 matching over 7 bases. With V trimmed by 4 bases and J by 3 bases, 3 bases remained unmatched. The CDR3 loop spans 14 amino acids. CDR1 is KGHSH, CDR2 LQKENI, per germline. In DNA, the CDR3 is TGTGCCAGCTCACTTACAGGGGTCAAAAACATTCAGTACTTC. Its translation: CASSLTGVKNIQYF. The full variable domain, completed using reference TRBV18 and TRBJ2-4, is NAGVMQNPRHLVRRRGQEARLRCSPMKGHSHVYWYRQLPEEGLKFMVYLQKENIIDESGMPKERFSAEFPKEGPSILRIQQVVRGDSAAYFCASSLTGVKNIQYFGAGTRLSVL.

The rearrangement uses TRBV5-1 and TRBJ1-4; D possibly corresponds to TRBD1 (6 bases). Per the germline V gene, CDR1 is SGHRS and CDR2 is YFSETQ. The V and J ends lost 4 bases and 2 bases respectively, with 12 bases between them. This CDR3 is 15 amino acids long. The CDR3 nucleotides are TGCGCCAGCAGCAGGGGGTTCGAGACTAATGAAAAACTGTTTTTT. It encodes CASSRGFETNEKLFF.

The chain couples TRBV6-1 to TRBJ2-7; D is unresolved. V lost 1 base and J 3 bases, leaving 10 bases between the germline ends. Germline V gene data show CDR1 as MNHNS and CDR2 as SASEGT. The CDR3 spans 14 residues. CDR3 in amino acids: CASSEGTSRYEQYF. The CDR3 DNA reads TGTGCCAGCAGTGAAGGAACAAGCCGCTACGAGCAGTACTTC.

The V call is TRBV6-5, the J call TRBJ1-2; 11 positions agree with TRBD1. Germline CDR1 MNHEY, CDR2 SVGAGI. The CDR3 length is 15 residues. V dropped 6 bases and J dropped 6; count of bases not matched to a gene: 9. Here the CDR3 DNA reads TGTGCCAGCAGCTACCGACCGGGACAGGGGGATGGCTACACCTTC. It encodes CASSYRPGQGDGYTF.

The gene calls are TRBV9 and TRBJ2-7; D unresolved. CDR3 size: 15 residues. V was trimmed by 0 bases and J by 3 bases, leaving 13 bases between them. From germline, CDR1 is SGDLS and CDR2 YYNGEE. The CDR3 is CASSVDPTSLYEQYF. As DNA, the CDR3 is TGTGCCAGCAGCGTAGATCCGACCTCCCTCTACGAGCAGTACTTC.

The chain carries TRBV19 and TRBJ2-1; TRBD2 is a possible D gene (6 bases). This CDR3 is 17 amino acids long. Trimming took 3 bases from V and 7 from J, leaving 22 bases between them. Germline values: CDR1 LNHDA, CDR2 SQIVND (reference sequence). In DNA, the CDR3 is TGTGCCAGTAGTATCCGTAGTGTCGGACTATCAGGGAATGAGCAGTTCTTC. Translating it yields CASSIRSVGLSGNEQFF.

In its sample, this clone was seen a few times. V and J are TRBV7-6 and TRBJ1-6; no firm D call. Germline V CDR1 and CDR2: SGHVS, FNYEAQ. V was pared by 3 bases and J by 5 bases, with 8 bases between. This CDR3 comprises 14 residues. CDR3 sequence (DNA): TGTGCCAGCAGCTTGGCGGTTAATAATTCACCCCTCCACTTT. This sequence encodes CASSLAVNNSPLHF.

The CDR3 is CASSNKQGLAQPQHF. CDR3 sequence (DNA): TGTGCCAGCAGTAACAAACAGGGGCTGGCTCAGCCCCAGCATTTT. The V call is TRBV6-5, the J call TRBJ1-5, with TRBD1 matching 7 bases. Looked up from germline, CDR1 is MNHEY and CDR2 is SVGAGI. Germline trimming cut 5 bases from V and 6 bases from J; bases unmatched to any gene: 10. The CDR3 contains 15 residues.

V gene TRBV2 combines with J gene TRBJ2-2, with 7 nucleotides matching TRBD2. The V gene's germline CDR1 is SNHLY and CDR2 FYNNEI. J gave up 4 bases and V 5 bases, and 1 base lay outside the gene matches. The CDR3 extends over 13 amino acids. The CDR3 protein is CASSSGVTGELFF. CDR3 nucleotides: TGTGCCAGCAGTAGCGGGGTCACCGGGGAGCTGTTTTTT.

V usage is TRBV6-2 or TRBV6-3 and J usage is TRBJ1-3; no clear D. Germline CDR1 MNHEY, CDR2 SVGEGT. Trimming removed 2 bases from V and 0 bases from J, with 14 bases in between. The CDR3 is made up of 17 amino acids. The CDR3 DNA reads as TGTGCCAGCAGTTACGAGGAGGTACTGATCTCTGGAAACACCATATATTTT. It codes for CASSYEEVLISGNTIYF.

The chain uses TRBV29-1 and TRBJ2-7, with a tentative D call TRBD2 (5 bases). The length of the CDR3 is 14 residues. Germline V gives CDR1 SQVTM, CDR2 ANQGSEA. Trimming stripped 5 bases from V and 3 bases from J, with 17 bases between. The CDR3 region is CSVIGGGEGYEQYF. The CDR3 DNA sequence: TGCAGCGTTATTGGCGGAGGTGAGGGCTACGAGCAGTACTTC.

V is TRBV27 and J is TRBJ2-1, with unresolved D. This CDR3 has 17 residues. With 3 bases removed from V and 1 base from J, the gap between germline ends came to 16 bases. Germline assignment: CDR1 MNHEY and CDR2 SMNVEV (reference sequence). CDR3 amino acids: CASSLPHGPPSYNEQFF. CDR3 sequence (DNA): TGTGCCAGCAGTTTGCCCCACGGTCCTCCTTCCTACAATGAGCAGTTCTTC.

The chain is built from TRBV11-3 and TRBJ2-7; D may be TRBD1 (6 bases). CDR1 and CDR2 from the germline V gene are SGHNT and YENEEA. V shed 0 bases and J shed 0 bases, with 21 bases lying between them. The CDR3 loop spans 19 amino acids. The CDR3 region is CASSLDSVGLRGSSYEQYF. The CDR3, as DNA: TGTGCCAGCAGCTTAGACTCCGTGGGCCTTAGGGGGAGCTCCTACGAGCAGTACTTC.

The chain couples TRBV5-5 to TRBJ1-4; 9 bases are a match to TRBD1. The J segment lost 6 bases and the V segment lost 4 bases, leaving 4 bases of the junction unmatched. This CDR3 comprises 14 residues. Looked up from germline, CDR1 is SGHKS and CDR2 is YYEKEE (reference sequence). The CDR3 protein is CASSQTGGDEKLFF. The DNA of the CDR3 is TGTGCCAGCAGCCAGACAGGGGGTGATGAAAAACTGTTTTTT.

This rearrangement joins TRBV6-6 to TRBJ1-5; 7 bases match TRBD1. Losses at the gene ends were 7 bases for V and 4 bases for J; bases not matched to a gene: 10. The CDR3 is made up of 15 amino acids. Germline-derived CDR1 and CDR2 are MNHNY and SVGAGI (reference sequence). The CDR3 coding sequence is TGTGCCAGCACTCCCAGGGGGTATAGGAATCAGCCCCAGCATTTT. It encodes CASTPRGYRNQPQHF.

The rearrangement links TRBV4-2 to TRBJ1-2, with D possibly being TRBD1 (5 bases). The CDR3 has 17 residues. Per the germline V gene, CDR1 is LGHNA and CDR2 is YNFKEQ. V was clipped by 0 bases and J by 4 bases, with 18 bases between them. DNA of the CDR3: TGTGCCAGCAGCCAAGATCTCCGACAGCCGGACCCCTATGGCTACACCTTC. This gives the protein CASSQDLRQPDPYGYTF.

This clone was observed a handful of times. J is TRBJ2-7 and V is TRBV7-9; a possible D gene is TRBD1 (6 bases). Germline-derived CDR1 and CDR2 are SEHNR and FQNEAQ (reference sequence). The CDR3 is 15 residues long. The V end lost 5 bases, the J end lost 5 bases, and 19 bases lay between the germline ends. For the CDR3, the DNA is TGTGCCAGCAGCGCCTCCGGGACACAGCGCGACGAGCAGTACTTC. It specifies CASSASGTQRDEQYF.

Points on this clone: Other DNA sequences in this sample translate to the same CDR3. V usage is TRBV24-1 and J usage is TRBJ1-2; D is perhaps TRBD1 (5 bases). V gave up 6 bases and J gave up 1 base, with 5 bases separating them. Germline CDR1 is KGHDR and CDR2 is SFDVKD. The length of the CDR3 is 12 residues. The CDR3 bases are TGTGCCACCAGTCAGGGTAACTATGGCTACACCTTC. Protein sequence: CATSQGNYGYTF.

The chain couples TRBV3-1 (or the pseudogene TRBV3-2) to TRBJ1-1; D is undetermined. Germline V gene sequence: CDR1 LGHDT, CDR2 YNNKEL (reference sequence). The CDR3 consists of 14 residues. Trimming left V 0 bases short and J 1 base short, with 6 bases between. For the CDR3, the DNA is TGTGCCAGCAGCCAAGAGTATACGAACACTGAAGCTTTCTTT. Encoded protein: CASSQEYTNTEAFF.

The rearrangement uses TRBV4-3 and TRBJ2-3; D unresolved. The CDR3 is 13 amino acids. The germline V gene encodes CDR1 LGHNA and CDR2 YSLEER. Trimming shortened V by 0 bases and J by 2 bases, and 3 bases separated the two germline ends. CDR3 loop: CASSQDLTDTQYF. In nucleotides, the CDR3 is TGCGCCAGCAGCCAAGATCTCACAGATACGCAGTATTTT.

The chain uses TRBV10-3 and TRBJ2-1; D may be TRBD2 (6 bases). Germline assignment: CDR1 ENHRY and CDR2 SYGVKD. V dropped 7 bases and J dropped 4 bases, with 17 bases sitting between them. The CDR3 spans 15 residues. CDR3 residues: CAIIGGKRKYNEQFF. The CDR3 coding sequence is TGTGCCATCATAGGAGGGAAGCGGAAGTACAATGAGCAGTTCTTC.

V gene TRBV24-1 combines with J gene TRBJ1-2; TRBD1 might be the D (5 bases). Germline V gives CDR1 KGHDR, CDR2 SFDVKD. This CDR3 region has 12 residues. V dropped 5 bases and J dropped 4 bases, with 7 bases sitting between them. Written as DNA, the CDR3 is TGTGCCACCAGTGGGAGGGGCTATGGCTACACCTTC. Protein: CATSGRGYGYTF.